Sequencing of this TCR beta chain was carried out in a study of regulatory T cells in long-lasting Graves disease. As to time point: newly diagnosed GD, antithyroid drugs for less than 3 months. Making the TCR library involved RNA that had been extracted from PBMCs. The ends were cut back, 3 bases at V and 10 bases at J, with 14 bases in the middle. This CDR3 is 13 amino acids long. CDR1 and CDR2 (germline): SGHRS, YFSETQ. This clonotype was recorded a few times. To make TCR beta libraries, researchers used iRepertoire HTBI primers and Arm-PCR of CDR3 regions. TCRdb reprocessed the multiplex PCR reads with MiXCR, giving one entry per CDR3 protein. The sample carries more than 450,000 distinct CDR3 sequences, roughly 16% recorded once. Separately, the same data were catalogued under a study of T cells in Graves' hyperthyroidism and ophthalmopathy.

Sequencing was performed on peripheral blood mononuclear cells (PBMCs), taken at new diagnosis, from a patient treated with antithyroid drugs. The receptor was isolated from a man aged 40-55 years with Graves disease. V gene TRBV5-1 combines with J gene TRBJ2-1, with D tentatively TRBD1 (5 bases). CDR3 bases: TGCGCCAGCAGCTACGGACACCCCCAAGAGCAGTTCTTC. Residues: CASSYGHPQEQFF.